A selection of T cell receptor beta chains follows, all from one sample in a study of early T cells in non-severe SARS-CoV-2 infection. TCRdb analysed the 5' RACE reads with MiXCR anew, one entry per CDR3 protein. The data hold some 77,000 distinct CDR3 sequences, with 9.5% to 15% observed a single time. Material for sequencing was whole blood. The receptor set was obtained from an adult who was a healthcare worker with PCR-confirmed SARS-CoV-2 infection or an uninfected control (not recorded which). CDR3s include the opening cysteine and the closing phenylalanine or tryptophan. D genes are given only for firm matches. Not every row has a clone size; where given, it reads once, few, many or a size class.

many,TRBJ2-3,-,TRBV27,TGTGCCGCCACTCCAGTCTCTAGCACAGATACGCAGTATTTT,CAATPVSSTDTQYF
-,TRBJ2-3,TRBD2,TRBV7-2,TGTGCCAGCAGCCCAGCCGGGACTAGCGGGAGGGCCCGGGCAGATACGCAGTATTTT,CASSPAGTSGRARADTQYF
many,TRBJ2-7,TRBD1,TRBV11-2,TGTGCCAGCAGCCCCGGCGGGACAGGGCGTGACGAGCAGTACTTC,CASSPGGTGRDEQYF
-,TRBJ1-5,-,TRBV12-3/TRBV12-4,TGTGCCAGCAGCCAGGACCAACCCAGGCAGCCCCAGCATTTT,CASSQDQPRQPQHF
few,TRBJ2-4,-,TRBV28,TGTGCCAGCAGTTTAAGGGCAATTCAGTACTTC,CASSLRAIQYF
-,TRBJ2-3,TRBD2,TRBV20-1,TGCAGTGCTTCCCGGACTAGCGGCACAGATACGCAGTATTTT,CSASRTSGTDTQYF
many,TRBJ2-2,-,TRBV20-1,TGCAGTGCTAGAGATACGAACACCGGGGAGCTGTTTTTT,CSARDTNTGELFF
-,TRBJ1-1,-,TRBV28,TGTGCCAGCAGTTTACGGGGGCTCGGGTTCACTGAAGCTTTCTTT,CASSLRGLGFTEAFF
-,TRBJ2-3,TRBD2,TRBV6-2/TRBV6-3,TGTGCCAGCAGTTACTGGGCTAGCGGGGATCCTACAGATACGCAGTATTTT,CASSYWASGDPTDTQYF
many,TRBJ2-7,TRBD1,TRBV5-4,TGTGCCAGCAGCTTGACTCAGGGGGCCTACGAGCAGTACTTC,CASSLTQGAYEQYF
-,TRBJ2-3,TRBD1,TRBV28,TGTGCCAGGTACAGGGGGGATCATTGGAATACGCAGTATTTT,CARYRGDHWNTQYF
many,TRBJ2-2,TRBD1,TRBV7-9,TGTGCCAGCAGCTCCCGGGACAGGCTGTTTTTT,CASSSRDRLFF
few,TRBJ1-1,-,TRBV29-1,TGCAGCGCCGCCCAGGGTTCGGCGTCACCAGCGAGCACTGAAGCTTTCTTT,CSAAQGSASPASTEAFF
-,TRBJ2-7,-,TRBV11-2,TGTGCCAGCAGCTTGGGGGTCGGGGCCTACGAGCAGTACTTC,CASSLGVGAYEQYF
-,TRBJ1-6,-,TRBV6-6,TGTGCCAGCAGTTACTCGGACGGTTATAATTCACCCCTCCACTTT,CASSYSDGYNSPLHF
-,TRBJ2-1,-,TRBV27,TGTGCCAGCAGTTTAGACAACAATGAGCAGTTCTTC,CASSLDNNEQFF
-,TRBJ2-2,-,TRBV7-6,TGTGCCAGCAGCTTAGCGCTAGCAGACACCGGGGAGCTGTTTTTT,CASSLALADTGELFF
many,TRBJ2-4,-,TRBV11-2,TGTGCCAGCAGCCCCATAAAACCGGGGCTCAAAAACATTCAGTACTTC,CASSPIKPGLKNIQYF
few,TRBJ2-3,TRBD2,TRBV4-2,TGTGCCAGCGGGGACGGGGGGTTCACAGATACGCAGTATTTT,CASGDGGFTDTQYF
few,TRBJ2-1,-,TRBV12-3/TRBV12-4,TGTGCCAGCAGTTTTCGGGGGACGGATGAGCAGTTCTTC,CASSFRGTDEQFF
-,TRBJ2-6,-,TRBV15,TGTGCCACCAGCAGAGATCCTGGGGCCAACGTCCTGACTTTC,CATSRDPGANVLTF
many,TRBJ2-1,-,TRBV7-2,TGTGCCAGCAGCTTAGCGCCGACCCTAGAGGGGGGGTACAATGAGCAGTTCTTC,CASSLAPTLEGGYNEQFF
-,TRBJ2-7,-,TRBV3-1,TGTGCCAGCAGTCGTTATACACTCGGCGAGCAGTACTTC,CASSRYTLGEQYF
-,TRBJ2-2,-,TRBV29-1,TGCAGCGTTGAACAGGGTCCGACCCGACCCACTATTCCGAACACCGGGGAGCTGTTTTTT,CSVEQGPTRPTIPNTGELFF
few,TRBJ1-1,-,TRBV14,TGTGCCAGCAGCCAAGGACGGAACACTGAAGCTTTCTTT,CASSQGRNTEAFF
-,TRBJ2-1,-,TRBV7-2,TGTGCCAGCAGGGTAACGGCCGGGGGGCGTAGAGATGAGCAGTTCTTC,CASRVTAGGRRDEQFF
many,TRBJ2-5,-,TRBV7-9,TGTGCCAGCAGCCTCGGACATGGCGAGACCCAGTACTTC,CASSLGHGETQYF
many,TRBJ2-2,TRBD1,TRBV4-3,TGCGCCAGCAGCCAGGAGGGACAGGGAGGCACCGGGGAGCTGTTTTTT,CASSQEGQGGTGELFF
few,TRBJ1-6,-,TRBV12-3/TRBV12-4,TGTGCCAGCAGTTTAGATACAGGGTGGGATTCACCCCTCCACTTT,CASSLDTGWDSPLHF